The rows below give T cell receptor beta chains drawn from one sample of a study of human T cells and chemical hapten exposure. TCRdb independently ran MiXCR on the RACE reads; one entry per CDR3 protein. The sample carries 50,000 to 65,000 distinct CDR3 sequences, approximately 9.8% recorded once. The sequences come from whole blood, collected in connection with sensitization to the hapten diphenylcyclopropenone (DPC). The receptors here all came from a woman aged 40-49 years with alopecia areata. Some clones in this sample may be carry-over from other donors' samples. CDR3s leave out the opening cysteine and the closing phenylalanine or tryptophan.

v_call	j_call	cdr3_aa
TRBV12-3/TRBV12-4	TRBJ2-2	ASRRSNTGELF
TRBV5-1	TRBJ2-2	ASSPGTGVTGELF
TRBV3-1	TRBJ2-2	ASSRGLVNTGELF
TRBV27	TRBJ1-1	ASSFREGRRTEAF
TRBV2	TRBJ2-2	ASSPPLRGRGGELF
TRBV6-2/TRBV6-3	TRBJ2-3	ATQAEGPPDTQY
TRBV18	TRBJ2-7	ASSPPSRGGEQY
TRBV18	TRBJ1-5	ASSPIRLVGLSLGTNQPQH
TRBV11-2	TRBJ2-3	ASSLSSTDTQY
TRBV18	TRBJ2-2	ASSPNRGHTGELF
TRBV7-3	TRBJ2-3	ASSPQGLAGGTDTQY
TRBV11-2	TRBJ2-7	ASSLDLLAAEQY
TRBV5-1	TRBJ2-7	ASSLDGTAEYEQY
TRBV5-1	TRBJ1-1	ASSALQGLSMNTEAF
TRBV5-1	TRBJ2-7	ASSYHRDRLSYEQY
TRBV9	TRBJ2-7	ASGTGTSYEQY
TRBV5-1	TRBJ2-3	ASSFNLDTQY
TRBV9	TRBJ2-7	ASSPGPGFLLDEQY
TRBV6-6	TRBJ2-6	ASSYPSGAGANVLT
TRBV5-5	TRBJ1-1	ASSLVTNTEAF
TRBV3-1	TRBJ1-1	ASSPFMNTEAF
TRBV10-3	TRBJ2-7	AISELAEAYEQY
TRBV20-1	TRBJ2-1	SAREVGRGNEQF
TRBV4-1	TRBJ2-1	ASSQTPRGTYNEQF
TRBV7-8	TRBJ1-2	ASSGQWNYGYT
TRBV5-6	TRBJ1-1	ASSFGTGGAVTEAF
TRBV18	TRBJ2-5	ASGSRDRRETQY
TRBV18	TRBJ2-7	ASSPATGEGYEQY
TRBV20-1	TRBJ1-5	SASPGGAPSNQPQH
TRBV4-1	TRBJ2-2	ASSQGLGLVQTGELF
TRBV4-2	TRBJ1-2	ASSSRQGTGDGYT
TRBV6-4	TRBJ2-2	ASSTSGAGELF
TRBV27	TRBJ1-1	ASSLLETGHTEAF
TRBV20-1	TRBJ2-5	SARDPGHLPQETQY
TRBV7-2	TRBJ1-1	ASSLQPIMNTEAF
TRBV4-1	TRBJ1-5	ASSQREGLNQPQH
TRBV5-1	TRBJ2-7	ASNSHRGPYEQY
TRBV5-1	TRBJ1-1	ASSPNPGNTEAF
TRBV20-1	TRBJ1-5	SAWESSNQPQH
TRBV29-1	TRBJ2-6	SVAGSGANVLT
TRBV7-2	TRBJ2-1	ASSYNSVQTNEQF
TRBV20-1	TRBJ2-5	SAKAGGPGETQY
TRBV20-1	TRBJ2-3	SASGQNAQY
TRBV15	TRBJ2-7	ATSTVRGSYEQY
TRBV28	TRBJ2-3	ASRGQGTDTQY
TRBV10-2	TRBJ2-1	ASSESGSGGANEQF
TRBV5-1	TRBJ2-7	ASSEQGIAYEQY
TRBV7-2	TRBJ1-2	ASSLALEGYT
TRBV2	TRBJ2-2	ASSEHRGTGELF
TRBV7-6	TRBJ2-3	ASSLSSADTQY
TRBV7-9	TRBJ1-2	ASSLDDNYGYT